The subject of this entry is one TCR beta chain. This specimen comes from a study of OX40 agonist ivuxolimab in advanced cancers. Background on the study: In this cohort, patients received ivuxolimab, an agonistic anti-OX40 (CD134) antibody.

This table comes from immunoSEQ multiplex PCR, and its TCRdb copy is limited to in-frame clones, with some not included. The sample gives some 77,000 clones, roughly 88% of which show up once; roughly 6% is in the top ten. With 5 bases clipped from V and 4 bases from J, the junction kept 5 bases outside the gene matches. The germline V gene encodes CDR1 SGHAT and CDR2 FQNNGV. The CDR3 spans 15 residues. Drawing of blood for sampling happened at baseline, at cycle 4 day 1, and at cycle 7 day 1. The specimen comprised CD4+ or CD8+ T cells sorted from blood, sampled in a trial of the OX40 agonist ivuxolimab. This sequence was found in an adult with an advanced solid tumor such as melanoma, head and neck, liver or kidney cancer. The chain employs TRBV11-2 and TRBJ2-1; 10 bases line up with TRBD2. The CDR3 DNA reads as TGTGCCAGCAGCCCAACTAGCGGGGCATACAATGAGCAGTTCTTC. Encoded protein: CASSPTSGAYNEQFF.